What follows describes a single T cell receptor (beta chain). Its antigen is currently not known. Per-nucleotide qualities are absent, and no much larger clonotype sits a single base away. TCR CDR3 regions were amplified from genomic DNA by multiplex PCR using the deep immunoSEQ assay. Genomic DNA extracted from each cell subset was distributed evenly over all wells of several immunoSEQ 96-well plates, and each plate served as one replicate. For sorted subsets, about 200 ng genomic DNA, equal to 30,000 or so T cell genomes, was loaded into each replicate PCR. Purified libraries were measured with a Qubit 3.0 fluorometer, size-checked on a Bioanalyzer 2100, and measured again with the KAPA Library Quantification kit. Every immunoSEQ 96-well plate was sequenced on a separate single-read 150-cycle Illumina NextSeq 550 flow cell. On the authors' methods: Because the immunoSEQ output held only junctional sequences and lacked quality scores, the filtering could not match the filtering applied to full-length reads. Sequences were annotated with PyIR, a Python wrapper for IgBLAST v1.9, and V/J genes and CDR3 were assigned using IMGT germline references. Reads were removed for weak V/J assignments (E-value above 1e-6), missing CDR3, stop codons, out-of-frame junctions, or ambiguous translated residues. V3J clonotypes were defined as sequences sharing the same inferred V gene, J gene, and CDR3 amino acid sequence. The percentage overlap between two repertoires was calculated by dividing the number of shared unique clonotypes by the size of the smaller repertoire. Repertoire richness was assessed with RTK rarefaction, the Chao1 estimator, and Recon v2.1 estimates of unobserved clonotypes. Generation probabilities for all TCRbeta clonotypes obtained by the gDNA method from a handful of donors were computed using OLGA. Here the immuneACCESS table is served through TCRdb, limited to in-frame sequences with V and J called. Missing clones are a known gap in these copies; in checked studies unresolved V genes cover under half, and the rest lacks a known reason. The DNA gave D and trimming, while V, J and clone size come from that table. For this sample the table gives around 1.9 million clones, of which 90% to 95% were detected only once. Around 1.7% of the sample is taken by the ten largest.

CD8 naive samples were obtained by positive selection for CCR7 among CD45RO-negative cells, yielding a CD45RA+CCR7+ population from which TemRA cells were excluded. The donors were healthy, HIV-negative adults who had no recently reported acute infections or vaccinations. All donors were Caucasian adults living in Nashville, Tennessee, USA. Blood was collected by leukapheresis, and PBMCs were isolated by Ficoll-Histopaque density gradient centrifugation and then cryopreserved in liquid nitrogen vapor phase. Purity and quantity of every magnetically sorted T cell population were checked by analytical flow cytometry. Genomic DNA was isolated from every sorted fraction and measured by UV absorbance on a Nanodrop 2000c. This specimen belongs to a study of shared clonotypes between healthy human individuals (dated by TCRdb to about 2020). Context from the whole study: A few men and a couple of women, aged 18 to 49 years, made up the cohort. For each donor, three plates each were used for CD4 naive and CD4 memory, two plates were used for CD8 naive, and one plate was used for CD8 memory. To estimate repertoire size and how much clonotypes are shared between individuals, the study performed deep sequencing of blood TCR repertoires from 4 to 6 healthy adults. Between about 0.85 and 10 billion PBMCs per donor were obtained by leukapheresis. Different laboratories and diverse techniques were used to prepare libraries and sequence TCR repertoires, to increase sequencing depth and limit assay-specific biases.

From the cysteine through the phenylalanine, the CDR3 covers 14 amino acids. Of all the DNA, just the CDR3 is kept, 42 bases in frame from base 1. Ends trimmed: V by 2 bases, J by 4 bases; bases unmatched to a gene: 3. The germline V gene sets CDR1 to LGHNT and CDR2 to FRNRAP. The study at large found these results: Incomplete sequencing was indicated by rarefaction of sorted-subset datasets, despite the large sequencing depth. Pairwise subsampling indicated that sequencing depth was expected to affect the degree of clonotype sharing among donors. Sampling was restricted to blood, and TCR repertoires in tissues likely differ from the TCR repertoires found in blood. Compared with non-shared clonotypes, the clonotypes found in all four sorted-subset donors had higher generation probabilities. When several donors were compared, the shared fraction of clonotypes was around 4.6% for naive CD4, approximately 3.5% for naive CD8, 2.3% for memory CD4, and approximately 0.4% for memory CD8. Naive subsets generally had larger estimated clonotype richness than memory subsets did. The genetic and exposure-history diversity represented was limited by the small number of donors.

Sequences were obtained from naive CD8+ T cells from PBMCs. What the cell subset or site label conveys for this sample: CD45RA+CCR7+. The rearrangement joined TRBV12-5 to TRBJ2-3, and 7 junctional nucleotides match TRBD1. This receptor was identified in a man younger than 35 in good health. Some clones in this sample may be carry-over from other donors' samples. The sequenced DNA: TGTGCTAGTGGTTTGACCACAGGGGCAGATACGCAGTATTTT. This translates into CASGLTTGADTQYF.